This is a list of T cell receptor beta chains from one sample in a study of T cell repertoires in cytomegalovirus infection. TCRdb re-derived calls from the reads in MiXCR, one entry per CDR3 protein. In the table there are hundreds of thousands of distinct CDR3 sequences, over 15% of which are singletons. The sequencing input was PBMCs. These receptors were collected from a human donor in good health (CMV status not recorded). Some clones in this sample may be carry-over from other donors' samples. Each CDR3 is given with its conserved first and last residue. D genes are given only for firm matches. Size tells how often a clone was seen (once, few, many) or the class of an expanded clone, and some rows leave it out.

abundance | j_gene | d_gene | v_gene | CDR3aa | CDR3nt
NA | TRBJ1-3 | NA | TRBV7-2 | CASSYAQRNTIYF | TGTGCCAGCAGCTATGCCCAAAGAAACACCATATATTTT
NA | TRBJ2-5 | NA | TRBV2 | CASRGTSQETQYF | TGTGCCAGCCGCGGGACTTCTCAAGAGACCCAGTACTTC
many | TRBJ2-5 | NA | TRBV11-2 | CASSSRGWETQYF | TGTGCCAGCAGCTCCAGGGGATGGGAGACCCAGTACTTC
NA | TRBJ2-7 | NA | TRBV7-6 | CASSPWEDSFYEQYF | TGTGCCAGCAGTCCATGGGAGGACTCCTTTTACGAGCAGTACTTC
NA | TRBJ2-5 | TRBD2 | TRBV7-9 | CASSLTHPLPGLVGVKIETQYF | TGTGCCAGCAGCTTAACCCACCCGCTTCCGGGACTAGTGGGGGTGAAGATAGAGACCCAGTACTTC
many | TRBJ2-5 | NA | TRBV7-2 | CASALLGVETQYF | TGTGCCAGCGCCCTCCTGGGGGTAGAGACCCAGTACTTC
NA | TRBJ1-1 | NA | TRBV18 | CASSPPGLYTEAFF | TGTGCCAGCTCGCCCCCGGGACTGTACACTGAAGCTTTCTTT
NA | TRBJ1-5 | NA | TRBV7-4 | CASSRGWDSNQPQHF | TGTGCCAGCAGCCGAGGATGGGATAGCAATCAGCCCCAGCATTTT
few | TRBJ1-6 | TRBD1 | TRBV5-1 | CASSPIGQGDSPLHF | TGCGCCAGCAGCCCGATCGGACAGGGCGATTCACCCCTCCACTTT
many | TRBJ1-6 | TRBD1 | TRBV7-2 | CASSQPRTGGNSPLHF | TGTGCCAGCAGCCAACCGAGGACAGGGGGAAATTCACCCCTCCACTTT
few | TRBJ2-3 | NA | TRBV19 | CASRPNRDFSTDTQYF | TGTGCCAGTAGACCTAACCGGGACTTCAGCACAGATACGCAGTATTTT
once | TRBJ2-5 | TRBD2 | TRBV6-5 | CASSPGLAGGPGPQYF | TGTGCCAGCAGTCCCGGACTAGCGGGGGGCCCGGGGCCCCAGTACTTC
NA | TRBJ2-1 | NA | TRBV4-1 | CASSQEPSLYYNEQFF | TGCGCCAGCAGCCAAGAACCTAGCCTATACTACAATGAGCAGTTCTTC
many | TRBJ2-5 | TRBD2 | TRBV7-2 | CASSQRYTSGGGSAYQETQYF | TGTGCCAGCAGCCAAAGATATACTAGCGGGGGGGGAAGCGCGTACCAAGAGACCCAGTACTTC
few | TRBJ2-5 | NA | TRBV7-2 | CASSLPVRALETQYF | TGTGCCAGCAGCTTACCAGTCAGGGCTCTAGAGACCCAGTACTTC